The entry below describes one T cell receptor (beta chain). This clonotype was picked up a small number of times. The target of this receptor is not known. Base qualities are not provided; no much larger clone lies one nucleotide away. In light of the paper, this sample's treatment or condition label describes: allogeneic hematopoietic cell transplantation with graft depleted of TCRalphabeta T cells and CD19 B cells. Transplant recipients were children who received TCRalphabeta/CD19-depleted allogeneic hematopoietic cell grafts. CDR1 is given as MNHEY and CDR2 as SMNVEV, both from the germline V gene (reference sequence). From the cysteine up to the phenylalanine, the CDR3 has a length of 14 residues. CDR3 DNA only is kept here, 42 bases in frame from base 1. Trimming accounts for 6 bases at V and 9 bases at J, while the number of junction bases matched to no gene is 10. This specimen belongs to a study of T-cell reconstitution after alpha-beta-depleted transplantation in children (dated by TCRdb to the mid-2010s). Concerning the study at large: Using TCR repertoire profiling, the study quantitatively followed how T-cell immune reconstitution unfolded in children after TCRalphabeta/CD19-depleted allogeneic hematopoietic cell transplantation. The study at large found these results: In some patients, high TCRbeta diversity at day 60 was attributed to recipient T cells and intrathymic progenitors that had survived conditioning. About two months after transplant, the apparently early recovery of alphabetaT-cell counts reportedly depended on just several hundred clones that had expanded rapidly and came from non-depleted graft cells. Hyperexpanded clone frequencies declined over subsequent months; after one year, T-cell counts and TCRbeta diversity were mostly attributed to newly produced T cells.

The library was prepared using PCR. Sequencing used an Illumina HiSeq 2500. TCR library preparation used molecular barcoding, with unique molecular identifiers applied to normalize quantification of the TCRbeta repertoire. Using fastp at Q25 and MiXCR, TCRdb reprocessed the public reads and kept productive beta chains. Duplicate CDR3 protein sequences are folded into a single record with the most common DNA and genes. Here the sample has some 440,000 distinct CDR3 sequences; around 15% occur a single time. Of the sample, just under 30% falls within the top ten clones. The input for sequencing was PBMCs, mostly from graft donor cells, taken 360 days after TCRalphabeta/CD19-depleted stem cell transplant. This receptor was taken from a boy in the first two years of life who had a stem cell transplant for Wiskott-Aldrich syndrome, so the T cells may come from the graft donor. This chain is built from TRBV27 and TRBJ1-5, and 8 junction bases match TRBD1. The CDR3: CASSRGQGTGPQHF. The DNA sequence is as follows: TGTGCCAGCAGCCGCGGACAGGGCACCGGGCCCCAGCATTTT.